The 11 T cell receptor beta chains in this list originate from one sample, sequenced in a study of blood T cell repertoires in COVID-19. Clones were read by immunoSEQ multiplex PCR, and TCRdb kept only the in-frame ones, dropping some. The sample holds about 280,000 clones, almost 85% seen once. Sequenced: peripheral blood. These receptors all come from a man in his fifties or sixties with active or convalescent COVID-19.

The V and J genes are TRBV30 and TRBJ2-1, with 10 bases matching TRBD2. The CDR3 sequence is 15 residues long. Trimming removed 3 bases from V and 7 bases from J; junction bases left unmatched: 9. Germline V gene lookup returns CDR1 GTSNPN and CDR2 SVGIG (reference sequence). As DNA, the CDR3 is TGTGCCTGGAGACCGCCGTGGGGACTAGCGAATGAGCAGTTCTTC. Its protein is CAWRPPWGLANEQFF.

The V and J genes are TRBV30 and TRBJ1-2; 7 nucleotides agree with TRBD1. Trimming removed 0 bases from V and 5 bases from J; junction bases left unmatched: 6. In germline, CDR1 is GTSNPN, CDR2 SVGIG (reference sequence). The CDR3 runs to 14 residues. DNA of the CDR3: TGTGCCTGGAGTGTAAAGGGGACAGCTTATGGCTACACCTTC. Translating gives CAWSVKGTAYGYTF.

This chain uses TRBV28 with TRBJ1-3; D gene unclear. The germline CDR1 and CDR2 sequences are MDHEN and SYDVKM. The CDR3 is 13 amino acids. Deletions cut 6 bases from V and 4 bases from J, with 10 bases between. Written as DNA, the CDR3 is TGTGCCAGCAGCCCGGACTACGGAAACACCATATATTTT. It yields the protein CASSPDYGNTIYF.

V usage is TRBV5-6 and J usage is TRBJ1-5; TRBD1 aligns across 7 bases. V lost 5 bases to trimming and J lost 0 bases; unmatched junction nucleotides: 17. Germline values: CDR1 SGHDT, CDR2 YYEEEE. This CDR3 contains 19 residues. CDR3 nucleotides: TGTGCCAGCAGGATGGATATGAGGGACAGTTCTAATAGCAATCAGCCCCAGCATTTT. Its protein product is CASRMDMRDSSNSNQPQHF.

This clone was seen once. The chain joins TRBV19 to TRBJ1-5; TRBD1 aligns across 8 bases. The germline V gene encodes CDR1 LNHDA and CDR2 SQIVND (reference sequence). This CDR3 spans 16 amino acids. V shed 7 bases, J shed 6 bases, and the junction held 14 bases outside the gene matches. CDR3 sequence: CASTPVQGARGQPQHF. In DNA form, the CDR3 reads TGTGCCAGTACTCCCGTCCAGGGGGCGCGGGGTCAGCCCCAGCATTTT.

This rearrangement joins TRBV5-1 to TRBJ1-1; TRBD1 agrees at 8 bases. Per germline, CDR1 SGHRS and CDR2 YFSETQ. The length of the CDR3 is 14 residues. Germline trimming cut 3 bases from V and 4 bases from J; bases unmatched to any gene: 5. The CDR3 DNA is TGCGCCAGCAGCTCACAGGGGGGGAGCACTGAAGCTTTCTTT. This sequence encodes CASSSQGGSTEAFF.

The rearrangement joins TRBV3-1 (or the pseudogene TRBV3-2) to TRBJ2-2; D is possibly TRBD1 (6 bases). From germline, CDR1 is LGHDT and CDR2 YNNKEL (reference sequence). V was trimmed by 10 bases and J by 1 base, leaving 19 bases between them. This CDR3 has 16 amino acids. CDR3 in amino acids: CATAVRSTGNTGELFF. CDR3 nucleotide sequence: TGTGCCACCGCCGTCCGGTCGACAGGGAACACCGGGGAGCTGTTTTTT.

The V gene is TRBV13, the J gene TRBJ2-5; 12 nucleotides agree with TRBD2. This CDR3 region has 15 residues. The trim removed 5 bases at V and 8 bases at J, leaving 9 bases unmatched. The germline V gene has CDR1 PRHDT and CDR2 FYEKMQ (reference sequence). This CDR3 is CASSTRLAGVGTQYF. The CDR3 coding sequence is TGTGCCAGCAGCACGAGACTAGCGGGAGTAGGAACCCAGTACTTC. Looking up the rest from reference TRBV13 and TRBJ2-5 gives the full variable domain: AAGVIQSPRHLIKEKRETATLKCYPIPRHDTVYWYQQGPGQDPQFLISFYEKMQSDKGSIPDRFSAQQFSDYHSELNMSSLELGDSALYFCASSTRLAGVGTQYFGPGTRLLVL.

CDR3 DNA: TGTGCCAGCAGCGTAGAAGCCAGGGGGAAAAACTATGGCTACACCTTC. Translated, it gives CASSVEARGKNYGYTF. This sequence joins TRBV9 and TRBJ1-2; TRBD1 aligns across 7 bases. This CDR3 has 16 residues. Germline CDR1 reads SGDLS; CDR2 reads YYNGEE. The V and J ends lost 0 bases and 2 bases, in that order; junction bases with no gene match: 7.

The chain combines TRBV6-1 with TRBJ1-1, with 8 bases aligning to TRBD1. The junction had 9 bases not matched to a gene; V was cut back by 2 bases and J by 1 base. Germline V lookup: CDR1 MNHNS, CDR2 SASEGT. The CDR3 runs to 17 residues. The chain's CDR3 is CASSERGDRRQNTEAFF. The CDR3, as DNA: TGTGCCAGCAGTGAAAGGGGGGACAGGCGACAGAACACTGAAGCTTTCTTT.

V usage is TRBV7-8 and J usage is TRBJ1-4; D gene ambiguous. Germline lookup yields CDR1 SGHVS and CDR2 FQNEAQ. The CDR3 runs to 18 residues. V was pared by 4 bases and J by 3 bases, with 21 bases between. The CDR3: CASSSRRDLVAANEKLFF. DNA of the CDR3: TGTGCCAGCAGCTCTAGACGGGATTTGGTTGCGGCTAATGAAAAACTGTTTTTT.